Each of the 24 T cell receptor beta chains below was sequenced from the same sample in a study of OX40 agonist ivuxolimab in advanced cancers. Sequenced by immunoSEQ multiplex PCR; TCRdb stores in-frame clones only, minus some. The sample carries some 76,000 clones, about 87% recorded once. Specimen: CD4+ or CD8+ T cells sorted from blood, collected in a trial of the OX40 agonist ivuxolimab. These receptors were taken from an adult with an advanced solid tumor such as melanoma, head and neck, liver or kidney cancer.

The rearrangement joins TRBV29-1 to TRBJ2-6; unclear D gene. The V end was cut by 6 bases, the J end by 2 bases, with 23 bases between. The CDR3 consists of 18 residues. From germline, CDR1 is SQVTM and CDR2 ANQGSEA. CDR3 sequence reads: CSVLGSQDLRPGANVLTF. CDR3 bases: TGCAGCGTGTTGGGTAGCCAAGACCTGCGGCCTGGGGCCAACGTCCTGACTTTC. Full variable domain (outside the CDR3, taken from reference TRBV29-1 and TRBJ2-6): SAVISQKPSRDICQRGTSLTIQCQVDSQVTMMFWYRQQPGQSLTLIATANQGSEATYESGFVIDKFPISRPNLTFSTLTVSNMSPEDSSIYLCSVLGSQDLRPGANVLTFGAGSRLTVL.

Only a few counts were recorded for this clone. This rearrangement joins TRBV11-2 to TRBJ2-3; D is undetermined. V dropped 1 base and J dropped 1 base, with 9 bases sitting between them. This CDR3 comprises 15 residues. The germline V gene has CDR1 SGHAT and CDR2 FQNNGV. CDR3 DNA sequence: TGTGCCAGCAGCTTAGGACTGGATGGCACAGATACGCAGTATTTT. It yields the protein CASSLGLDGTDTQYF.

This chain links TRBV1 with TRBJ1-2. TRBV1 is a pseudogene segment. The CDR3 loop spans 14 amino acids. This chain's CDR3 is CTSISSWEAYGYTF. As DNA, the CDR3 is TGCACCAGCATCAGCTCCTGGGAGGCGTATGGCTACACCTTC.

The chain has TRBV7-8 and TRBJ1-5; maybe TRBD1 (6 bases). Trimming took 1 base from V and 0 from J, leaving 16 bases between them. The CDR3 has 18 amino acids. Germline CDR1 and CDR2: SGHVS and FQNEAQ. The CDR3 nucleotides read TGTGCCAGCAGCTTAGATTTGAGGACAGTTTATAGCAATCAGCCCCAGCATTTT. It specifies CASSLDLRTVYSNQPQHF.

The V gene is TRBV7-9, the J gene TRBJ2-7; D gene ambiguous. CDR1 SEHNR and CDR2 FQNEAQ come from the germline V gene (reference sequence). V gave up 5 bases and J gave up 7 bases, with 9 bases separating them. This CDR3 region has 11 residues. The CDR3 sequence: CASSLIGEQYF. As DNA, the CDR3 is TGTGCCAGCAGCCTAATCGGGGAGCAGTACTTC.

This clone came up once. The chain uses TRBV28 and TRBJ1-1; D uncertain. The germline V and J ends were trimmed by 7 bases and 3 bases, with 6 bases remaining between them. The CDR3 totals 11 residues. From germline, CDR1 is MDHEN and CDR2 SYDVKM. Written as DNA, the CDR3 is TGTGCCAGCACCGACCACACTGAAGCTTTCTTT. Translated, it gives CASTDHTEAFF.

The table lists this clone with a count of one. This chain connects TRBV5-1 to TRBJ1-1; tentatively, D is TRBD1 (5 bases). V lost 4 bases to trimming and J lost 0 bases, with 13 bases between them. The length of the CDR3 is 15 residues. Looked up from germline, CDR1 is SGHRS and CDR2 is YFSETQ. The CDR3 here is CASSRGDSMNTEAFF. CDR3 DNA sequence: TGCGCCAGCAGCCGCGGCGACAGCATGAACACTGAAGCTTTCTTT.

The rearrangement joins TRBV30 to TRBJ2-2; D unresolved. The length of the CDR3 is 13 residues. Trimming took 2 bases from V and 4 from J, leaving 8 bases between them. Looked up from germline, CDR1 is GTSNPN and CDR2 is SVGIG (reference sequence). The DNA for the CDR3 is TGTGCCTGGAGTCCCCCGCCCACCGGGGAGCTGTTTTTT. Translation: CAWSPPPTGELFF. Complete variable domain (other parts from reference TRBV30 and TRBJ2-2): SQTIHQWPATLVQPVGSPLSLECTVEGTSNPNLYWYRQAAGRGLQLLFYSVGIGQISSEVPQNLSASRPQDRQFILSSKKLLLSDSGFYLCAWSPPPTGELFFGEGSRLTVL.

Only a few counts were recorded for this clone. The sample carries other DNA sequences with the same CDR3. V gene TRBV29-1 combines with J gene TRBJ1-1, with a tentative D call TRBD1 (5 bases). This CDR3 has 12 residues. Trimming stripped 7 bases from V and 3 bases from J, with 12 bases between. Looked up from germline, CDR1 is SQVTM and CDR2 is ANQGSEA. In DNA form, the CDR3 reads TGCAGCGCTGGACGGGGGGACACTGAAGCTTTCTTT. As protein: CSAGRGDTEAFF.

The chain links TRBV4-3 to TRBJ2-3; TRBD2 agrees at 7 bases. V was clipped by 0 bases and J by 2 bases; unmatched bases: 5. The CDR3 is 16 amino acids. Looked up from germline, CDR1 is LGHNA and CDR2 is YSLEER. CDR3 DNA: TGCGCCAGCAGCCAAGATCGGGCGGGAGCCACAGATACGCAGTATTTT. Protein: CASSQDRAGATDTQYF.

This clone was seen more than once but under ten times. The V and J genes are TRBV5-8 and TRBJ1-5; D is uncertain. Germline CDR1 and CDR2: SGHTS and YDEGEE. Trimming left V 2 bases short and J 0 bases short, with 15 bases between. CDR3 length: 17 residues. CDR3 residues: CASSFFMAENSNQPQHF. The CDR3 region has the DNA TGTGCCAGCAGCTTTTTCATGGCCGAAAATAGCAATCAGCCCCAGCATTTT.

Only a few counts were recorded for this clone. The chain employs TRBV7-3 and TRBJ1-1, with D maybe TRBD1 (5 bases). The CDR3 loop spans 14 amino acids. Between the trimmed V and J ends, which lost 0 bases and 3 bases, there was a span of 8 bases. The germline V gene has CDR1 SGHTA and CDR2 FQGTGA. CDR3 coding DNA: TGTGCCAGCAGCTTAACAGGGGACGACACTGAAGCTTTCTTT. It translates to CASSLTGDDTEAFF. The variable domain in full, completed from reference TRBV7-3 and TRBJ1-1, reads GAGVSQTPSNKVTEKGKYVELRCDPISGHTALYWYRQSLGQGPEFLIYFQGTGAADDSGLPNDRFFAVRPEGSVSTLKIQRTERGDSAVYLCASSLTGDDTEAFFGQGTRLTVV.

The chain uses TRBV9 and TRBJ1-2; 10 bases map to TRBD1. V lost 2 bases, J lost 8 bases, and 12 bases stayed unmatched. The CDR3 loop spans 16 amino acids. Per germline, CDR1 SGDLS and CDR2 YYNGEE. CDR3 residues: CASSVGFLGQGQGYTF. The CDR3 DNA is TGTGCCAGCAGCGTGGGCTTTTTGGGACAGGGGCAGGGCTACACCTTC.

The chain carries TRBV5-1 and TRBJ2-2; maybe TRBD2 (5 bases). V was shortened by 7 bases and J by 6 bases, with 7 bases between the two germline ends. This CDR3 region has 11 residues. Per the germline V gene, CDR1 is SGHRS and CDR2 is YFSETQ. The CDR3 DNA reads TGCGCCAGCGAGAGGGCCGGGGAGCTGTTTTTT. Its translation is CASERAGELFF.

This chain connects TRBV6-6 to TRBJ1-2; TRBD1 is a possible D gene (6 bases). The CDR3 covers 11 residues. Trimming removed 10 bases from V and 2 bases from J, with 8 bases in between. The V gene's germline CDR1 is MNHNY and CDR2 SVGAGI (reference sequence). The CDR3 DNA reads as TGTGCCACAGGGGAGAACTATGGCTACACCTTC. This encodes CATGENYGYTF.

This chain connects TRBV5-4 to TRBJ2-7; 12 nucleotides align to TRBD2. Germline assignment: CDR1 SGHNT and CDR2 YYREEE (reference sequence). This CDR3 is 17 amino acids long. V trimming: 4 bases; J trimming: 1 base; junction bases outside the gene matches: 9. The CDR3 DNA is TGTGCCAGCAGCCCCATACGGACTAGCGGGGAGTCCTACGAGCAGTACTTC. Its translation is CASSPIRTSGESYEQYF.

The V and J genes are TRBV2 and TRBJ1-6; a possible D gene is TRBD1 (6 bases). Germline V gene lookup returns CDR1 SNHLY and CDR2 FYNNEI. The CDR3 totals 17 residues. The germline V and J ends were trimmed by 2 bases and 5 bases, with 16 bases remaining between them. CDR3 coding DNA: TGTGCCAGCAGTGAACAAGGACCCGGGGGCCATAATTCACCCCTCCACTTT. Its translation is CASSEQGPGGHNSPLHF. The entire variable domain, with the rest obtained from reference TRBV2 and TRBJ1-6, is as follows: EPEVTQTPSHQVTQMGQEVILRCVPISNHLYFYWYRQILGQKVEFLVSFYNNEISEKSEIFDDQFSVERPDGSNFTLKIRSTKLEDSAMYFCASSEQGPGGHNSPLHFGNGTRLTVT.

The chain is built from TRBV2 and TRBJ2-1; TRBD1 matches at 9 bases. The length of the CDR3 is 15 residues. Germline CDR1 SNHLY, CDR2 FYNNEI. V lost 3 bases to trimming and J lost 3 bases; unmatched junction nucleotides: 3. The DNA for the CDR3 is TGTGCCAGCAGTGAGCGGGACAGGGTCTACAATGAGCAGTTCTTC. Protein sequence: CASSERDRVYNEQFF.

The chain couples TRBV6-6 to TRBJ2-1; 7 nucleotides agree with TRBD2. The V gene's germline CDR1 is MNHNY and CDR2 SVGAGI (reference sequence). The ends lost 2 bases at V and 0 bases at J; junction bases unmatched: 4. The CDR3 is 16 amino acids. The CDR3 loop is CASSYALADSYNEQFF. As DNA, the CDR3 is TGTGCCAGCAGTTACGCGCTAGCGGACTCCTACAATGAGCAGTTCTTC.

The chain recombines TRBV4-3 with TRBJ2-6; a possible D gene is TRBD2 (5 bases). With 2 bases removed from V and 6 bases from J, the gap between germline ends came to 8 bases. The CDR3 runs to 14 residues. The germline gives CDR1 LGHNA, CDR2 YSLEER. CDR3 DNA sequence: TGCGCCAGCAGCCAACGGACTGAGGCCAACGTCCTGACTTTC. Translation: CASSQRTEANVLTF.

The chain employs TRBV7-9 and TRBJ1-1, with D maybe TRBD1 (5 bases). V was shortened by 0 bases and J by 0 bases, with 8 bases between the two germline ends. The CDR3 runs to 15 residues. CDR1 and CDR2 from the germline V gene are SEHNR and FQNEAQ (reference sequence). In nucleotides, the CDR3 is TGTGCCAGCAGCTTAGCGCAGGGTTTGAACACTGAAGCTTTCTTT. Residues: CASSLAQGLNTEAFF.

V and J are TRBV30 and TRBJ1-1; D not certain. CDR1 GTSNPN and CDR2 SVGIG come from the germline V gene (reference sequence). The CDR3 runs 12 residues. Trimming removed 4 bases from V and 2 bases from J, with 8 bases in between. The chain's CDR3 is CAWTATNTEAFF. The CDR3 nucleotides read TGTGCCTGGACCGCAACCAACACTGAAGCTTTCTTT.

The chain employs TRBV5-1 and TRBJ1-1; D unresolved. V lost 0 bases to trimming and J lost 5 bases, with 17 bases between them. This CDR3 region has 16 residues. Germline assignment: CDR1 SGHRS and CDR2 YFSETQ. The CDR3 reads CASSLVRSRAGTEAFF. Here the CDR3 DNA reads TGCGCCAGCAGCTTGGTACGGTCGAGAGCTGGGACTGAAGCTTTCTTT.

The chain links TRBV19 to TRBJ2-1, with D hard to call. The CDR3 runs 14 residues. Trimming cost V 5 bases and J 0 bases, with 8 bases left between them. Germline assignment: CDR1 LNHDA and CDR2 SQIVND (reference sequence). The CDR3 coding sequence is TGTGCCAGTAGTTTTATAGGCTCCTACAATGAGCAGTTCTTC. Protein sequence: CASSFIGSYNEQFF.